This TCR beta chain was sequenced for a study of shared clonotypes between healthy human individuals. Only in-frame clones appear in the TCRdb table, and some are missing; sequencing was by immunoSEQ multiplex PCR. The sample holds 2,500,000 or so clones, just under 95% seen once. The CDR3 totals 16 residues. V lost 5 bases and J lost 6, with 22 bases in between. CDR1 MDHEN and CDR2 SYDVKM come from the germline V gene. Study-wide points: A handful of donors showed sharing of around 5% of naive CD4 clonotypes.

Of note for this clone: Its antigen remains unidentified.

In the CD4+ fraction, cells were divided into CD45RA+ naive and CD45RA-negative memory subsets. The clonotype comes from a man younger than 30 in good health. Some clones in this sample may be carry-over from other donors' samples. The chain combines TRBV28 with TRBJ1-1; TRBD1 might be the D (5 bases). The sample consisted of naive CD4+ T cells from PBMCs. As for subset: CD45RA+ positively selected. The CDR3 nucleotides read TGTGCCAGCAGTCCCCAGGGTTTAACGGAGTGGGCTGAAGCTTTCTTT. Protein: CASSPQGLTEWAEAFF. The whole variable domain, remainder taken from reference TRBV28 and TRBJ1-1, is DVKVTQSSRYLVKRTGEKVFLECVQDMDHENMFWYRQDPGLGLRLIYFSYDVKMKEKGDIPEGYSVSREKKERFSLILESASTNQTSMYLCASSPQGLTEWAEAFFGQGTRLTVV.